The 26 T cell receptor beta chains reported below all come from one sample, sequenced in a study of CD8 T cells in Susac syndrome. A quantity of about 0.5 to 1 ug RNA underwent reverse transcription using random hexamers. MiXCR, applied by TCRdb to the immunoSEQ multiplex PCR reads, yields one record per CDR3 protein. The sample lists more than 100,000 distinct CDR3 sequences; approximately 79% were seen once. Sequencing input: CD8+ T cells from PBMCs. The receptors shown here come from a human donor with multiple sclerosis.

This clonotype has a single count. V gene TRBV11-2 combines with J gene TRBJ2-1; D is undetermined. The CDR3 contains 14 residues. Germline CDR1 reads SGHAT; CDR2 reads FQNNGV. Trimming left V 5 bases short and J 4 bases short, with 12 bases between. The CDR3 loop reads CASSAPEKYNEQFF. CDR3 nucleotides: TGTGCCAGCAGCGCCCCAGAAAAATACAATGAGCAGTTCTTC.

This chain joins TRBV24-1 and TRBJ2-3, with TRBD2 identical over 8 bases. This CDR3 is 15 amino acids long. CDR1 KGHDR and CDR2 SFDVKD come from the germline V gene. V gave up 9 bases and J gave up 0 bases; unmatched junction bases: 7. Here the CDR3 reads CATAGRAISTDTQYF. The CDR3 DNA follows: TGTGCCACCGCCGGGAGGGCCATAAGCACAGATACGCAGTATTTT.

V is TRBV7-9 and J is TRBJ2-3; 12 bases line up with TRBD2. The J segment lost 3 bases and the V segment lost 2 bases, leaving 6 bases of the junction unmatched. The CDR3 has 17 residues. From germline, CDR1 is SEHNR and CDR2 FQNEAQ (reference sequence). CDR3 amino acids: CASSLRVTSGRTDTQYF. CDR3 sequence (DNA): TGTGCCAGCAGCTTACGGGTGACTAGCGGGAGAACAGATACGCAGTATTTT.

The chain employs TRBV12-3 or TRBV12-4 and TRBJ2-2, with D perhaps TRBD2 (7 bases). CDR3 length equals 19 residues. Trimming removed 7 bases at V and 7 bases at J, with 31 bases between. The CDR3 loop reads CASTRLQPGMAGAVGELFF. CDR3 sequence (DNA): TGTGCCAGCACCCGGCTCCAGCCGGGGATGGCGGGGGCGGTCGGGGAGCTGTTTTTT.

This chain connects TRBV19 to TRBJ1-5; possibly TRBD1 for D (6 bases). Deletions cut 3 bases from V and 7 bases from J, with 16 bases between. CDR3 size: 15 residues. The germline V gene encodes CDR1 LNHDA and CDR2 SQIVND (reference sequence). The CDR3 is CASSMPPDRGQPQHF. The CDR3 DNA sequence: TGTGCCAGTAGTATGCCTCCGGACAGAGGCCAGCCCCAGCATTTT. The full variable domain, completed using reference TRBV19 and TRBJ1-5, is DGGITQSPKYLFRKEGQNVTLSCEQNLNHDAMYWYRQDPGQGLRLIYYSQIVNDFQKGDIAEGYSVSREKKESFPLTVTSAQKNPTAFYLCASSMPPDRGQPQHFGDGTRLSIL.

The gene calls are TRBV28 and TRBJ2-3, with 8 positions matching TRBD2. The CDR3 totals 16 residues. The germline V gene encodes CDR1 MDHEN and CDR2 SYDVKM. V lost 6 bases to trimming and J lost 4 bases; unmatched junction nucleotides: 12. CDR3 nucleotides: TGTGCCAGCAGGCCTCCCCCCGGGAGGGATGCAGATACGCAGTATTTT. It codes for CASRPPPGRDADTQYF.

CDR3 region: CASSYSYGGSYNEQFF. The CDR3 DNA follows: TGTGCCAGCAGTTACTCCTACGGGGGATCGTACAATGAGCAGTTCTTC. The chain couples TRBV6-6 to TRBJ2-1, with D tentatively TRBD2 (6 bases). Germline V gene lookup returns CDR1 MNHNY and CDR2 SVGAGI (reference sequence). Trimming shortened V by 0 bases and J by 4 bases, and 13 bases separated the two germline ends. The CDR3 totals 16 residues.

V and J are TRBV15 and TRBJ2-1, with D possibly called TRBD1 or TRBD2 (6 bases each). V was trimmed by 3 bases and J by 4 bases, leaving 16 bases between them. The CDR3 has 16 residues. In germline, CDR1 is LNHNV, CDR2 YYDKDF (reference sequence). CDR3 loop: CATSSTRGERYNEQFF. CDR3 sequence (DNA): TGTGCCACCAGCAGCACTAGGGGGGAGAGATACAATGAGCAGTTCTTC. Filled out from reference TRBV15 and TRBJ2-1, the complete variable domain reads DAMVIQNPRYQVTQFGKPVTLSCSQTLNHNVMYWYQQKSSQAPKLLFHYYDKDFNNEADTPDNFQSRRPNTSFCFLDIRSPGLGDTAMYLCATSSTRGERYNEQFFGPGTRLTVL.

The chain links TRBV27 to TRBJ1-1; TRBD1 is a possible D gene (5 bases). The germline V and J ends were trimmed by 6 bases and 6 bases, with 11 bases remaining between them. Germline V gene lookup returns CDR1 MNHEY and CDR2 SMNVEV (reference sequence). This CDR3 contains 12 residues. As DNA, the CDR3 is TGTGCCAGCAGCCGGCCGGGGGCTGAAGCTTTCTTT. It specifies CASSRPGAEAFF.

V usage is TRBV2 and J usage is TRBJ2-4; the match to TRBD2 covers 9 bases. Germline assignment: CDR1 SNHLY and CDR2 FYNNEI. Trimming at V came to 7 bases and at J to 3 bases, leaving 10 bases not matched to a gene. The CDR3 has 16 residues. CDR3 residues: CASTLPRLADKNIQYF. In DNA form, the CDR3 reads TGTGCCAGCACCCTCCCCCGACTAGCGGACAAAAACATTCAGTACTTC.

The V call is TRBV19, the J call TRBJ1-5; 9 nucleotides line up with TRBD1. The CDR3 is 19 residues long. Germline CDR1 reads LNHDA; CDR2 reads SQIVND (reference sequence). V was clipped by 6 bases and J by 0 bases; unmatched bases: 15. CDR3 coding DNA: TGTGCCAGTAGCGGGTTGGGACAGGGAGTGGGTTATAGCAATCAGCCCCAGCATTTT. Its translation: CASSGLGQGVGYSNQPQHF. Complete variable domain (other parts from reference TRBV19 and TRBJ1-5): DGGITQSPKYLFRKEGQNVTLSCEQNLNHDAMYWYRQDPGQGLRLIYYSQIVNDFQKGDIAEGYSVSREKKESFPLTVTSAQKNPTAFYLCASSGLGQGVGYSNQPQHFGDGTRLSIL.

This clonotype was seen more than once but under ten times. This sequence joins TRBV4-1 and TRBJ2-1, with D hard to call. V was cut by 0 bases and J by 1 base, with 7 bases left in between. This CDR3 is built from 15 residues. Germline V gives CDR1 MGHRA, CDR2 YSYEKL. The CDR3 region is CASSQDWASYNEQFF. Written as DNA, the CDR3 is TGCGCCAGCAGCCAAGATTGGGCTTCCTACAATGAGCAGTTCTTC.

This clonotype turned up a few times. The CDR3 loop reads CASSLLTGELFF. The CDR3 DNA reads as TGTGCCAGCAGCTTATTAACCGGGGAGCTGTTTTTT. This chain joins TRBV7-9 and TRBJ2-2; no reliable D call. With 2 bases removed from V and 5 bases from J, the gap between germline ends came to 3 bases. Germline-derived CDR1 and CDR2 are SEHNR and FQNEAQ (reference sequence). This CDR3 is 12 amino acids long.

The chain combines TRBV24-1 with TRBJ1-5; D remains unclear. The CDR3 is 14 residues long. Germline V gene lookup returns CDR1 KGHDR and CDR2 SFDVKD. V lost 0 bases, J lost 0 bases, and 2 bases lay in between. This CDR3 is CATSDLDSNQPQHF. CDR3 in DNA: TGTGCCACCAGTGATTTGGATAGCAATCAGCCCCAGCATTTT.

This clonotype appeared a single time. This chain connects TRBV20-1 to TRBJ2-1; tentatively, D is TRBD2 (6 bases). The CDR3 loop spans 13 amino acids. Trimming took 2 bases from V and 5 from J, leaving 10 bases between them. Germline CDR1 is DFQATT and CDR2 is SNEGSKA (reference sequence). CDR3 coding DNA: TGCAGTGCTAGACGGCGGGGCAACAATGAGCAGTTCTTC. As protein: CSARRRGNNEQFF.

For the CDR3, the DNA is TGTGCCAGCAGCTCCCCCAAGGGGTACTACAATGAGCAGTTCTTC. Amino acid sequence: CASSSPKGYYNEQFF. The chain links TRBV7-2 to TRBJ2-1, with D perhaps TRBD1 (5 bases). Germline CDR1 reads SGHTA; CDR2 reads FQGNSA. Trimming removed 4 bases at V and 3 bases at J, with 13 bases between. The CDR3 sequence is 15 residues long.

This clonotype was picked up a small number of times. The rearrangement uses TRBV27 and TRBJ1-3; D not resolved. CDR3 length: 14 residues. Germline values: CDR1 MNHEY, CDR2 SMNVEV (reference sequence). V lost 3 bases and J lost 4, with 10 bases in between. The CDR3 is CASSLRRAGNTIYF. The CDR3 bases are TGTGCCAGCAGTTTGCGGCGGGCGGGAAACACCATATATTTT.

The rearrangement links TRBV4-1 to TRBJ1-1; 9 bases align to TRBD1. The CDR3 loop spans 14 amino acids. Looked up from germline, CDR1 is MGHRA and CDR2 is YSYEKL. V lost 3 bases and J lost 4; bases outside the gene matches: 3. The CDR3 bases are TGCGCCAGCAGCCACCAGACAGGGGGCACTGAAGCTTTCTTT. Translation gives CASSHQTGGTEAFF.

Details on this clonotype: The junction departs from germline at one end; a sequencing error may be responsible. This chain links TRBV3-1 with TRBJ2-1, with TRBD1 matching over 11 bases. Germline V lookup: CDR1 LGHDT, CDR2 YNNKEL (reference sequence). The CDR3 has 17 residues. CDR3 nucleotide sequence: TGTGCCACCAGCCAAGACGGGGCGGGACAGGGGGGGAATGAGCAGTTCTTC. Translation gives CATSQDGAGQGGNEQFF.

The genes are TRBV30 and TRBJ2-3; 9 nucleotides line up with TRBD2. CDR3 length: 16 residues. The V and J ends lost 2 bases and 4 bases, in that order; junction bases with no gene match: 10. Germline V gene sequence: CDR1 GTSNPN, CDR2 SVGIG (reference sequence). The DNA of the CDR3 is TGTGCCTGGAGTCTCGGCGGGAGGGTTTGGGCAGATACGCAGTATTTT. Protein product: CAWSLGGRVWADTQYF.

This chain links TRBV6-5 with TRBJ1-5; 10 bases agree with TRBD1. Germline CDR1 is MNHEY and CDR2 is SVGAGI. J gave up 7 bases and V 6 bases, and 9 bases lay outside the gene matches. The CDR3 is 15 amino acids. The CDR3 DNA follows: TGTGCCAGCAGCCGTATGGGACAGGGGTTACAGCCCCAGCATTTT. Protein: CASSRMGQGLQPQHF.

In nucleotides, the CDR3 is TGTGCCAGTAGTGGCGGGGATCGCTACACCTTC. Its translation is CASSGGDRYTF. This rearrangement joins TRBV19 to TRBJ1-2; D gene ambiguous. Germline CDR1 and CDR2: LNHDA and SQIVND (reference sequence). The length of the CDR3 is 11 residues. The V end was cut by 5 bases, the J end by 9 bases, with 10 bases between. Supplemented by reference TRBV19 and TRBJ1-2, the full variable domain reads DGGITQSPKYLFRKEGQNVTLSCEQNLNHDAMYWYRQDPGQGLRLIYYSQIVNDFQKGDIAEGYSVSREKKESFPLTVTSAQKNPTAFYLCASSGGDRYTFGSGTRLTVV.

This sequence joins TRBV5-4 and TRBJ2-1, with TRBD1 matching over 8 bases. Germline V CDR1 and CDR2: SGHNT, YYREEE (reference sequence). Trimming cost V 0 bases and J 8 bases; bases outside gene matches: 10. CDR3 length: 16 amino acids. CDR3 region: CASSLGGDRPDDEQFF. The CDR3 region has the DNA TGTGCCAGCAGCTTGGGGGGGGACAGGCCTGACGATGAGCAGTTCTTC.

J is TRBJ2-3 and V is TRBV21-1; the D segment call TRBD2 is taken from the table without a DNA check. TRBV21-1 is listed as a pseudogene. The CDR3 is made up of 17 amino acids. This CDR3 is CASSKAVGSGGTDTQYF. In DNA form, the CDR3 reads TGTGCCAGCAGCAAAGCGGTGGGTAGCGGAGGCACAGATACGCAGTATTTT.

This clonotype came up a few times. The CDR3, as DNA: TGCGCCAGCAGCCAAGGGCGGAACGAGCAGTACTTC. The encoded protein is CASSQGRNEQYF. The chain is built from TRBV4-1 and TRBJ2-7, with D uncertain. The CDR3 is 12 amino acids. The V end was cut by 1 base, the J end by 5 bases, with 6 bases between. Germline-derived CDR1 and CDR2 are MGHRA and YSYEKL.

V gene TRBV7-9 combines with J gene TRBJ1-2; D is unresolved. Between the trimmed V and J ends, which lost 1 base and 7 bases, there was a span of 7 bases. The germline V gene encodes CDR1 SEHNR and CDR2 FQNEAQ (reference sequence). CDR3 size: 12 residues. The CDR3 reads CASSLGSVGYTF. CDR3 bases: TGTGCCAGCAGCTTAGGTTCGGTTGGCTACACCTTC.